The T cell receptor (beta chain) described here comes from a study of cytomegalovirus exposure and HLA in healthy donors. Some clones are missing from TCRdb's copy, which holds only in-frame ones; the method was immunoSEQ multiplex PCR. Of about 98,000 clones listed, around 90% are singletons. Whole-study results and caveats: Cytomegalovirus association was assigned to under 200 TCR beta chains.

Remarks on this clone: Its target is unknown.

The origin of this receptor is a woman aged 30 to 39 in good health and CMV-seronegative. Material for sequencing was PBMCs.

As DNA, the CDR3 is TGTGCCAGCAGCCTACGGACAGGGGACGAAAAACTGTTTTTT. The encoded protein is CASSLRTGDEKLFF. This chain uses TRBV13 with TRBJ1-4; 9 bases line up with TRBD1. The CDR3 is 14 residues long. J lost 8 bases, V lost 5 bases, and 6 bases had no gene match. The germline CDR1 and CDR2 sequences are PRHDT and FYEKMQ (reference sequence).